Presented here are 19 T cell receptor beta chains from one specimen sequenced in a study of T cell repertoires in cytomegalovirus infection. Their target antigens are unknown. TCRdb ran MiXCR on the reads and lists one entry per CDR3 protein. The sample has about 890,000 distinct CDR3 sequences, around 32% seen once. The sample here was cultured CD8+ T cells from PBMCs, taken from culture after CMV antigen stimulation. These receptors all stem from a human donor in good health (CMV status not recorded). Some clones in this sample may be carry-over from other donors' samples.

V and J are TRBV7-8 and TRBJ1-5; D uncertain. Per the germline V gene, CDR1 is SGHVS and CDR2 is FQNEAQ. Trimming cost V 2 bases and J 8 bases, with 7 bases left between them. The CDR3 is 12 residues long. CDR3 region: CASSLIIEPQHF. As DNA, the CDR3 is TGTGCCAGCAGCTTAATCATCGAGCCCCAGCATTTT.

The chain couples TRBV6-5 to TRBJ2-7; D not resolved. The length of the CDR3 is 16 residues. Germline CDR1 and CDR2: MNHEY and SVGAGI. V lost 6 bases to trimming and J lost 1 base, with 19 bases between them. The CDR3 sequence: CASSNLRPDGSYEQYV. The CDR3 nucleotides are TGTGCCAGCAGCAACCTAAGGCCGGATGGATCCTACGAGCAGTACGTC.

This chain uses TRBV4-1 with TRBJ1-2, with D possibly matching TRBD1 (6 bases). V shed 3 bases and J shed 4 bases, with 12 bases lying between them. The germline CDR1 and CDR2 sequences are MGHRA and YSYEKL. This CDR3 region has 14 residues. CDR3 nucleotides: TGCGCCAGCAGCCAGGGGGGCGTTGGCTATGGCTACACCTTC. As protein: CASSQGGVGYGYTF.

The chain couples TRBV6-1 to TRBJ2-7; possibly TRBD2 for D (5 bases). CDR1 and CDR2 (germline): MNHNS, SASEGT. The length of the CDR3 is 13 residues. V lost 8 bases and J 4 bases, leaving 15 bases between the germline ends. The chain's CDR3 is CASRGSEFYEQYF. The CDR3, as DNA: TGTGCCAGCCGAGGTAGCGAGTTTTACGAGCAGTACTTC.

Here the CDR3 reads CASSVGTGGNQPQHF. The CDR3 DNA is TGTGCCAGCAGCGTCGGGACAGGGGGCAATCAGCCCCAGCATTTT. The chain carries TRBV5-6 and TRBJ1-5, with 10 nucleotides matching TRBD1. The CDR3 contains 15 residues. The V gene end was trimmed by 4 bases and the J gene end by 2 bases; junction bases not matched to a gene: 3. Germline CDR1 is SGHDT and CDR2 is YYEEEE.

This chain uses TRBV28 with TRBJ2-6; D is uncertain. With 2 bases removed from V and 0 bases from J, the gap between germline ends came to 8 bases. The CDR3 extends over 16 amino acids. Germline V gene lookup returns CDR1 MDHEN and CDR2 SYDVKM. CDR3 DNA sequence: TGTGCCAGCAGTTTACCCCTACTCTCTGGGGCCAACGTCCTGACTTTC. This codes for CASSLPLLSGANVLTF. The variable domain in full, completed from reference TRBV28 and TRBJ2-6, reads DVKVTQSSRYLVKRTGEKVFLECVQDMDHENMFWYRQDPGLGLRLIYFSYDVKMKEKGDIPEGYSVSREKKERFSLILESASTNQTSMYLCASSLPLLSGANVLTFGAGSRLTVL.

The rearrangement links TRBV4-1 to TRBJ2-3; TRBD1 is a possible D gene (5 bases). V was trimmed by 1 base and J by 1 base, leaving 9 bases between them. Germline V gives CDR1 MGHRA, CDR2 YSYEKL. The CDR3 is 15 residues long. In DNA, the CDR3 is TGCGCCAGCAGCCAAGTATTAGGGGGCACAGATACGCAGTATTTT. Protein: CASSQVLGGTDTQYF.

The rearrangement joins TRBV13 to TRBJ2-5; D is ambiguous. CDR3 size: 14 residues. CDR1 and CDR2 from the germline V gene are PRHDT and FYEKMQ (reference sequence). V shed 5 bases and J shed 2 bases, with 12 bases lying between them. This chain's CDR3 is CASSLTPLQETQYF. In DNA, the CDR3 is TGTGCCAGCAGCCTAACTCCCCTTCAAGAGACCCAGTACTTC.

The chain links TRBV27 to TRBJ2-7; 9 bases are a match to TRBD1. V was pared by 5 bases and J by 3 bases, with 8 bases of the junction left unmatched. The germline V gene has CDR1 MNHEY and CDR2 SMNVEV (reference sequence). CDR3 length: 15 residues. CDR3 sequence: CASSTVGTGIYEQYF. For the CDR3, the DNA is TGTGCCAGCAGTACGGTGGGGACAGGGATCTACGAGCAGTACTTC.

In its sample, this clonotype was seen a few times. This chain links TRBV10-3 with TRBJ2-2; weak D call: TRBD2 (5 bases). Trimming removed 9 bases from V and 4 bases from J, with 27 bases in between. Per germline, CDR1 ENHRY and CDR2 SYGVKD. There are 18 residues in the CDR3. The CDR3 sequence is CAIQYPIGNWTGTGELFF. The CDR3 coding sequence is TGTGCCATTCAATACCCCATCGGGAATTGGACGGGCACCGGGGAGCTGTTTTTT.

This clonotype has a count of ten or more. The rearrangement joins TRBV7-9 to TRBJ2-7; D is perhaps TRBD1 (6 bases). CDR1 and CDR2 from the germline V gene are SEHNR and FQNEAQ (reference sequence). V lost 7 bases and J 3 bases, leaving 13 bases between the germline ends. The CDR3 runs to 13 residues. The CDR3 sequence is CASNRAEIYEQYF. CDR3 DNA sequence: TGTGCCAGCAACAGGGCGGAAATCTACGAGCAGTACTTC.

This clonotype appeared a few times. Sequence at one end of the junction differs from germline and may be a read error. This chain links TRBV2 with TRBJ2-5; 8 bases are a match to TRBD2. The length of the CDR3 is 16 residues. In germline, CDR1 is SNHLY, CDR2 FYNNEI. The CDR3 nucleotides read TGTGCCAGCAGCCTGTCCATACTAGCGGCAAAAGAGACTCAGTACTTC. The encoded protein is CASSLSILAAKETQYF.

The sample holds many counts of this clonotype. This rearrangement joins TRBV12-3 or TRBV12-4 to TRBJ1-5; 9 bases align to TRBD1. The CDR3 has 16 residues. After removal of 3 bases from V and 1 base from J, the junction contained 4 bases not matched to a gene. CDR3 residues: CASSLGQGGSNQPQHF. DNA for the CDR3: TGTGCCAGCAGTTTGGGACAGGGTGGGAGCAATCAGCCCCAGCATTTT.

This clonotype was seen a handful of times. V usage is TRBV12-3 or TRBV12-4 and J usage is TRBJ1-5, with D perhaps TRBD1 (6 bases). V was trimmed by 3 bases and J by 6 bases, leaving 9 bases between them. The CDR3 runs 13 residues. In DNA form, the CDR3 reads TGTGCCAGCAGTTTGTCAGGGGTTCAGCCCCAGCATTTT. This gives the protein CASSLSGVQPQHF.

CDR3 residues: CASSKDSYYSPLHF. CDR3 in DNA: TGTGCCAGCAGCAAAGACAGTTATTATTCACCCCTCCACTTT. V gene TRBV7-9 combines with J gene TRBJ1-6, with D tentatively TRBD1 (5 bases). Trimming removed 5 bases from V and 8 bases from J, with 13 bases in between. The CDR3 has 14 amino acids. Germline V gene data show CDR1 as SEHNR and CDR2 as FQNEAQ (reference sequence).

In DNA form, the CDR3 reads TGTGCCAGCAGCTTGTTGGGACACATCTACGAGCAGTACTTC. Encoded protein: CASSLLGHIYEQYF. The V and J genes are TRBV5-6 and TRBJ2-7; D is possibly TRBD1 (6 bases). With 1 base removed from V and 3 bases from J, the gap between germline ends came to 11 bases. The CDR3 extends over 14 amino acids. In germline, CDR1 is SGHDT, CDR2 YYEEEE.

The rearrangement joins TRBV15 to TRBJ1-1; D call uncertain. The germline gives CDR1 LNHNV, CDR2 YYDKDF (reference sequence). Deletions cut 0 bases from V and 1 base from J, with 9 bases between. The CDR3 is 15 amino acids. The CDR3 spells CATSRDRGPNTEAFF. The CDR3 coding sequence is TGTGCCACCAGCAGAGATCGTGGTCCGAACACTGAAGCTTTCTTT.

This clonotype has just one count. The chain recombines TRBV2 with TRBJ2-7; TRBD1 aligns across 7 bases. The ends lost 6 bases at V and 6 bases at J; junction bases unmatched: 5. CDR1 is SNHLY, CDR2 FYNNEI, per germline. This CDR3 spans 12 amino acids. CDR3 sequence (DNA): TGTGCCAGCAGCTCCGGGACAGTCGAGCAGTACTTC. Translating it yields CASSSGTVEQYF.

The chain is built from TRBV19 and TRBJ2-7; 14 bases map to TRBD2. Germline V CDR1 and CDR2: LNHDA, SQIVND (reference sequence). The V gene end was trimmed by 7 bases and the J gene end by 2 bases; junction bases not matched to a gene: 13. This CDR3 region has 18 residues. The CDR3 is CASTGTSGGPNRAYEQYF. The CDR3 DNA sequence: TGTGCCAGTACCGGGACTAGCGGGGGACCCAATAGAGCCTACGAGCAGTACTTC. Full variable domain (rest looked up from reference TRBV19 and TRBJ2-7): DGGITQSPKYLFRKEGQNVTLSCEQNLNHDAMYWYRQDPGQGLRLIYYSQIVNDFQKGDIAEGYSVSREKKESFPLTVTSAQKNPTAFYLCASTGTSGGPNRAYEQYFGPGTRLTVT.